These 23 T cell receptor beta chains originate from one sample sequenced in a study of blood T cell repertoires in COVID-19. Repertoires were generated with immunoSEQ multiplex PCR, while TCRdb's copy carries only in-frame clones and drops some. In the table there are around 170,000 clones, 86% of which are singletons. Input material: peripheral blood. These receptors were collected from a man aged 45-65 years with active or convalescent COVID-19.

The CDR3 coding sequence is TGTGCCAGCAGCTTGGAGACAGGGACGAACACCGGGGAGCTGTTTTTT. It translates to CASSLETGTNTGELFF. V and J are TRBV5-4 and TRBJ2-2; 7 nucleotides agree with TRBD1. There are 16 residues in the CDR3. Trimming took 0 bases from V and 0 from J; bases not matched to a gene: 2. Germline V lookup: CDR1 SGHNT, CDR2 YYREEE (reference sequence). The whole variable domain, filled in from reference TRBV5-4 and TRBJ2-2, reads ETGVTQSPTHLIKTRGQQVTLRCSSQSGHNTVSWYQQALGQGPQFIFQYYREEENGRGNFPPRFSGLQFPNYSSELNVNALELDDSALYLCASSLETGTNTGELFFGEGSRLTVL.

Comment on this clone: One end of the junction fails to match germline, which may point to a read error. The chain links TRBV4-3 to TRBJ1-6; 9 nucleotides match TRBD1. CDR1 is LGHNA and CDR2 is YSLEER in the germline V gene. This CDR3 has 13 residues. CDR3 sequence reads: CASSQTTSRDREF. CDR3 bases: TGCGCCAGCAGCCAAACCACCTCCAGGGACAGGGAATTT.

The table lists this clone with a few counts. The chain combines TRBV15 with TRBJ1-2; D possibly corresponds to TRBD1 (5 bases). The germline gives CDR1 LNHNV, CDR2 YYDKDF (reference sequence). The V gene lost 0 bases and the J gene lost 4 bases, with 9 bases spanning the gap. This CDR3 has 14 amino acids. The CDR3 reads CATSRDIDSYGYTF. CDR3 in DNA: TGTGCCACCAGCAGAGATATAGACAGCTATGGCTACACCTTC.

The J gene is TRBJ1-6, the V gene TRBV18; 11 bases are a match to TRBD1. The CDR3 runs to 14 residues. Germline V gene sequence: CDR1 KGHSH, CDR2 LQKENI. Trimming took 5 bases from V and 7 from J; bases not matched to a gene: 1. CDR3 nucleotide sequence: TGTGCCAGCTCAAGGGACAGGGGGAATTCACCCCTCCACTTT. Translating it yields CASSRDRGNSPLHF.

V and J are TRBV28 and TRBJ2-7; D is perhaps TRBD1 (6 bases). The germline CDR1 and CDR2 sequences are MDHEN and SYDVKM. This CDR3 is 15 amino acids long. V lost 1 base and J 2 bases, leaving 12 bases between the germline ends. The CDR3 here is CASSLYARGTYEQYF. In nucleotides, the CDR3 is TGTGCCAGCAGTTTATATGCCAGGGGAACCTACGAGCAGTACTTC.

The chain employs TRBV4-2 and TRBJ1-6; the D is unclear. The CDR3 covers 17 residues. CDR1 is LGHNA and CDR2 is YNFKEQ in the germline V gene. The germline V and J ends were trimmed by 0 bases and 0 bases, with 9 bases remaining between them. The CDR3 DNA reads as TGTGCCAGCAGCCAAGATGAGTCGAGCTCCTATAATTCACCCCTCCACTTT. This gives the protein CASSQDESSSYNSPLHF.

The V call is TRBV5-5, the J call TRBJ1-5; D unresolved. The CDR3 covers 15 residues. Germline loops: CDR1 SGHKS, CDR2 YYEKEE (reference sequence). With 0 bases removed from V and 7 bases from J, the gap between germline ends came to 14 bases. The CDR3 coding sequence is TGTGCCAGCAGCTTGGGGGGAGGGTATCGACAGCCCCAGCATTTT. The encoded protein is CASSLGGGYRQPQHF.

The J gene is TRBJ2-7, the V gene TRBV6-5, with D possibly being TRBD1 (5 bases). This CDR3 is 13 amino acids long. Per the germline V gene, CDR1 is MNHEY and CDR2 is SVGAGI. Trimming removed 6 bases at V and 4 bases at J, with 13 bases between. DNA of the CDR3: TGTGCCAGCAGCATTAGGTCAGGGTACGAGCAGTACTTC. Translated, it gives CASSIRSGYEQYF.

The chain is built from TRBV12-3 or TRBV12-4 and TRBJ2-7, with TRBD1 as a possible D gene (5 bases). The CDR3 spans 13 residues. Between the trimmed V and J ends, which lost 6 bases and 6 bases, there was a span of 15 bases. The CDR3: CASSQGIPREQYF. The CDR3 region has the DNA TGTGCCAGCAGCCAGGGAATACCCCGCGAGCAGTACTTC.

J is TRBJ1-2 and V is TRBV29-1, with TRBD1 identical over 7 bases. Per germline, CDR1 SQVTM and CDR2 ANQGSEA. This CDR3 is built from 14 residues. The V segment lost 7 bases and the J segment 6 bases; nucleotides outside the gene matches: 14. CDR3 sequence: CSASPSDRAHGYTF. The CDR3 DNA is TGCAGCGCCTCCCCCTCCGACAGGGCTCATGGCTACACCTTC.

The chain has TRBV5-1 and TRBJ1-3; possibly TRBD1 for D (5 bases). V was pared by 3 bases and J by 0 bases, with 10 bases between. The germline V gene has CDR1 SGHRS and CDR2 YFSETQ. This CDR3 is 15 amino acids long. CDR3 loop: CASSWGGSSGNTIYF. The DNA of the CDR3 is TGCGCCAGCAGCTGGGGCGGCAGCTCTGGAAACACCATATATTTT.

V is TRBV7-9 and J is TRBJ2-3, with D maybe TRBD2 (6 bases). V was trimmed by 4 bases and J by 4 bases, leaving 9 bases between them. In germline, CDR1 is SEHNR, CDR2 FQNEAQ (reference sequence). This CDR3 has 13 amino acids. The CDR3 sequence: CASSWGEADTQYF. DNA for the CDR3: TGTGCCAGCAGCTGGGGGGAGGCAGATACGCAGTATTTT.

This chain links TRBV11-2 with TRBJ1-5; D call uncertain. From germline, CDR1 is SGHAT and CDR2 FQNNGV. This CDR3 contains 14 residues. The ends were cut back, 0 bases at V and 0 bases at J, with 3 bases in the middle. In nucleotides, the CDR3 is TGTGCCAGCAGCTTAGAGCGTAGCAATCAGCCCCAGCATTTT. It yields the protein CASSLERSNQPQHF.

This clone occurred once. This chain links TRBV21-1 with TRBJ1-6; the tabulated D call, TRBD1, remains unverified against the DNA. TRBV21-1 is a listed pseudogene. The CDR3 spans 16 residues. In DNA form, the CDR3 reads TGTGCCAGCAGCTCGCAGGATAGACAGGGATGTTCACCCCTCCACTTT. Encoded protein: CASSSQDRQGCSPLHF.

The chain recombines TRBV2 with TRBJ1-3; TRBD1 agrees at 10 bases. Per the germline V gene, CDR1 is SNHLY and CDR2 is FYNNEI. The CDR3 loop spans 15 amino acids. With V trimmed by 3 bases and J by 4 bases, 3 bases remained unmatched. The chain's CDR3 is CASSEGQGYGNTIYF. CDR3 sequence (DNA): TGTGCCAGCAGTGAGGGACAGGGGTACGGAAACACCATATATTTT.

The chain recombines TRBV7-2 with TRBJ1-3; TRBD1 is a possible D gene (5 bases). The CDR3 is made up of 16 amino acids. V dropped 5 bases and J dropped 4 bases, with 18 bases sitting between them. Germline-derived CDR1 and CDR2 are SGHTA and FQGNSA. For the CDR3, the DNA is TGTGCCAGCAGCCCGATGATAGGGGTCATCGGAAACACCATATATTTT. Protein: CASSPMIGVIGNTIYF.

The chain couples TRBV11-3 to TRBJ2-7; 12 nucleotides match TRBD2. Germline-derived CDR1 and CDR2 are SGHNT and YENEEA. This CDR3 is built from 15 residues. J gave up 3 bases and V 5 bases, and 5 bases lay outside the gene matches. DNA for the CDR3: TGTGCCAGCAGCCGAACTAGCGGGGGGCTCTACGAGCAGTACTTC. Translated: CASSRTSGGLYEQYF.

This clone occurred once. V gene TRBV19 combines with J gene TRBJ2-5, with D maybe TRBD1 (6 bases). Trimming stripped 10 bases from V and 5 bases from J, with 17 bases between. From germline, CDR1 is LNHDA and CDR2 SQIVND (reference sequence). The CDR3 is made up of 13 amino acids. CDR3: CATKRGGTETQYF. CDR3 in DNA: TGTGCCACCAAGAGAGGGGGAACGGAGACCCAGTACTTC.

The count of this clone is one. The gene calls are TRBV5-4 and TRBJ1-6, with 8 nucleotides matching TRBD1. V was clipped by 5 bases and J by 10 bases; unmatched bases: 8. The germline V gene has CDR1 SGHNT and CDR2 YYREEE (reference sequence). This CDR3 spans 14 amino acids. The CDR3 loop reads CASRPRDRPSPLHF. The DNA for the CDR3 is TGTGCCAGCAGACCCCGGGACAGGCCCTCACCCCTCCACTTT.

The CDR3 region has the DNA TGTGCCAGCAGTGATGTTGGCAGGCCCTACGAGCAGTACTTC. Amino acid sequence: CASSDVGRPYEQYF. V and J are TRBV2 and TRBJ2-7, with D unclear. Germline V gives CDR1 SNHLY, CDR2 FYNNEI. The CDR3 sequence is 14 residues long. V lost 3 bases, J lost 2 bases, and 11 bases lay in between.

This clone appeared once. The V and J genes are TRBV9 and TRBJ1-1; 8 nucleotides agree with TRBD1. After removal of 4 bases from V and 3 bases from J, the junction contained 2 bases not matched to a gene. CDR3 size: 13 residues. Germline V lookup: CDR1 SGDLS, CDR2 YYNGEE. The CDR3 sequence is CASSTGGDTEAFF. In DNA, the CDR3 is TGTGCCAGCAGCACAGGGGGGGACACTGAAGCTTTCTTT.

The chain links TRBV27 to TRBJ1-4, with TRBD1 matching over 10 bases. From germline, CDR1 is MNHEY and CDR2 SMNVEV (reference sequence). Losses at the gene ends were 6 bases for V and 3 bases for J; bases not matched to a gene: 10. This CDR3 region has 17 residues. This chain's CDR3 is CASSRQGAHSANEKLFF. DNA of the CDR3: TGTGCCAGCAGCCGACAGGGGGCGCATTCAGCTAATGAAAAACTGTTTTTT.

The rearrangement links TRBV9 to TRBJ2-1; 9 bases agree with TRBD1. This CDR3 has 16 residues. V lost 0 bases and J lost 9; bases outside the gene matches: 10. Germline CDR1 and CDR2: SGDLS and YYNGEE. Written as DNA, the CDR3 is TGTGCCAGCAGCGTAGCCCCGCCGGGACAGGGAGGTGAGCAGTTCTTC. Protein product: CASSVAPPGQGGEQFF. The whole variable domain, remainder taken from reference TRBV9 and TRBJ2-1, is DSGVTQTPKHLITATGQRVTLRCSPRSGDLSVYWYQQSLDQGLQFLIQYYNGEERAKGNILERFSAQQFPDLHSELNLSSLELGDSALYFCASSVAPPGQGGEQFFGPGTRLTVL.